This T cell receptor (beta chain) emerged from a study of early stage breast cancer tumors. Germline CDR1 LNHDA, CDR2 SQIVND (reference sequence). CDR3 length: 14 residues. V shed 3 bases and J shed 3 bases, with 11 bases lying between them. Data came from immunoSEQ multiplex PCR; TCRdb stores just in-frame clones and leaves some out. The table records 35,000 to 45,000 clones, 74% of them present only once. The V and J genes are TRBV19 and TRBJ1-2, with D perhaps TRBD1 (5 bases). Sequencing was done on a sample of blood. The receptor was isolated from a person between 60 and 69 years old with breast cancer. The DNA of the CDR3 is TGTGCCAGTAGTATGAGGGGCAGGTACTATGGCTACACCTTC. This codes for CASSMRGRYYGYTF.